Below, one T cell receptor (beta chain) is given with its context. This clonotype was seen only a few times. Its target antigen remains unknown. Base quality data are lacking; no much larger clone is found one base away. Library generation was performed with RACE. Instrument on record: NextSeq 500. During library preparation, unique molecular identifiers were attached to individual cDNA molecules so that TCRs could be counted in a quantitative, reproducible way. From each blood RNA sample, both TCR alpha and TCR beta chains were sequenced. The authors' pipeline ran thus. The median number of TCRs per sample was 90,000 to 100,000, ranging from about 20,000 to 690,600. V, J and CDR3 annotation of the TCR reads was performed with the Decombinator software suite. For PS versus PT1 abundance plots, all samples were subsampled to the same number of TCRs (28,000). TCRs were defined as expanded if absent before sensitization and observed at least eight times at the 2-week time point. TCRdb itself trimmed the public reads at Q25 with fastp, ran MiXCR and retained productive beta chains. Merged by CDR3 protein, the rows form single entries marked with the most common genes and DNA. For this entry, the V and J calls and clone size follow TCRdb and not the study's own pipeline. Here the sample has 62,000 or so distinct CDR3 sequences; approximately 11% occur a single time. The ten most abundant clones make up 5.2% of the sample.

Read against the paper, the sample's time point label means: pre-sensitization, week 0. Sample treatment or condition, as interpreted from the label and publication: therapeutic diphenylcyclopropenone sensitization with weekly scalp DPC. At each patch-test visit, blood was drawn before the patch test was applied. To be eligible, patients had to be aged 18 to 70, diagnosed with alopecia and judged suitable for DPC therapy, while pregnant patients were excluded. Total RNA was extracted from unfractionated whole blood collected in Tempus Blood RNA tubes. The CDR3 holds 14 amino acids from the cysteine to the phenylalanine. Only the CDR3 region is kept as DNA, spanning 42 bases read in frame from base 1. CDR1 SEHNR and CDR2 FQNEAQ are derived from the germline V gene (reference sequence). At the junction V is shortened by 2 bases and J by 8 bases, with 15 bases in between. This entry is derived from a study of human T cells and chemical hapten exposure (dated by TCRdb to about 2021). In terms of the full investigation: For sensitization, 2% DPC in acetone was applied to a 2 cm by 2 cm area of upper inner arm skin. Patients additionally received weekly therapeutic DPC doses to the scalp throughout the roughly 25-week study period. Patch tests used Finn chambers with 0.01% DPC on the upper back, scored after 6 days by International Contact Dermatitis Research Group standards. Alopecia areata with under or over 50% scalp involvement, alopecia totalis and alopecia universalis were represented in the patient cohort, which was mostly female. The libraries were sequenced as a pool, and the TCR yield per sample differed mostly because of small variations in library volumes within the pool. The study tracked peripheral blood TCR repertoire changes in vivo during primary and secondary sensitization to the hapten diphenylcyclopropenone (DPC) in alopecia patients. Blood samples were taken from patients before sensitization (week 0) and then at 2, 6 and about 24 weeks after DPC sensitization. For TCR sequencing, blood came from 25 to 35 alopecia patients at anywhere from one to four time points (pre-sensitization, 2, 6 and 24 weeks). What the work shows at the level of the full study, not this receptor alone: DPC sensitization did not change the number of TCRs with a frequency above 1 in 1000, and there was no evidence of changes in global repertoire structure. Significantly more large CDR3 similarity clusters were formed by expanded TCRs than by pre-sensitization or healthy control sets, consistent with antigen-driven responses. Because every patient had alopecia, a presumed autoimmune disease, the patients' immune response might differ from that of healthy individuals. Patch test score was positively correlated with the number of PT1 expanded TCRs, with significance at thresholds 8, 16 and 32 but not at 4. Repeated subsampling changed both the strength of the expansion versus patch-test correlation and the threshold at which the correlation became significant.

The sample consisted of whole blood, taken in connection with sensitization to the hapten diphenylcyclopropenone (DPC). The V gene is TRBV7-9 and the J gene is TRBJ1-2; D gene: possibly TRBD1, on 5 matching bases. This sequence originates from a woman between 50 and 59 years old with alopecia areata. Some clones in this sample may be carry-over from other donors' samples. The CDR3 protein: CASSLSHTEGGYTF. DNA sequence: TGTGCCAGCAGCTTATCCCACACAGAGGGGGGCTACACCTTC.